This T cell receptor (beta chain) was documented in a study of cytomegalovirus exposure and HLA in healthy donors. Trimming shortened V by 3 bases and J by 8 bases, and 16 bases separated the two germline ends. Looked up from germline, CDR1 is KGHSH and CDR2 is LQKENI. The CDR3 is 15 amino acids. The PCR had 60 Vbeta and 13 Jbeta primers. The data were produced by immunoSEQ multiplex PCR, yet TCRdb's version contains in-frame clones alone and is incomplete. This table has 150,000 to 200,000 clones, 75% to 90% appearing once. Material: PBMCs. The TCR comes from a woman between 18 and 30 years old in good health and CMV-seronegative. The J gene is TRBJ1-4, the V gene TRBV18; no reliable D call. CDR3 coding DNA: TGTGCCAGCTCACCCTCATCTAAAAATTGGGAAAAACTGTTTTTT. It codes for CASSPSSKNWEKLFF.